One and the same sample provided the 32 T cell receptor beta chains below, sequenced in a study of early T cells in non-severe SARS-CoV-2 infection. Each CDR3 protein is one row after TCRdb ran MiXCR on the 5' RACE reads. The sample includes about 63,000 distinct CDR3 sequences, 13% of them seen just once. The sequenced sample consisted of whole blood. These receptors originate from an adult who was a healthcare worker with PCR-confirmed SARS-CoV-2 infection or an uninfected control (not recorded which).

This clonotype has ten or more counts. The gene calls are TRBV5-4 and TRBJ2-5, with TRBD2 matching 9 bases. The J segment lost 2 bases and the V segment lost 4 bases, leaving 12 bases of the junction unmatched. Per the germline V gene, CDR1 is SGHNT and CDR2 is YYREEE (reference sequence). This CDR3 spans 17 amino acids. CDR3 in DNA: TGTGCCAGCAGCCCAGCGGGGGGCCCAGTAGTGCAAGAGACCCAGTACTTC. Its protein is CASSPAGGPVVQETQYF.

V is TRBV2 and J is TRBJ2-4; either TRBD1 or TRBD2 may fit D (5 bases each). Germline assignment: CDR1 SNHLY and CDR2 FYNNEI. The CDR3 runs 12 residues. The ends were cut back, 5 bases at V and 5 bases at J, with 7 bases in the middle. The CDR3 region is CASSRDENIQYF. The CDR3, as DNA: TGTGCCAGCAGTCGGGACGAAAACATTCAGTACTTC.

This clonotype came up many times. The chain is built from TRBV6-5 and TRBJ2-7; the match to TRBD2 covers 9 bases. The germline CDR1 and CDR2 sequences are MNHEY and SVGAGI. The V gene end was trimmed by 2 bases and the J gene end by 6 bases; junction bases not matched to a gene: 5. The CDR3 loop spans 14 amino acids. The CDR3 DNA is TGTGCCAGCAGTTACGGCGGGGGGGCCGGCGAGCAGTACTTC. This sequence encodes CASSYGGGAGEQYF.

This clonotype was seen repeatedly, ten times or more. The V and J genes are TRBV12-3 or TRBV12-4 and TRBJ2-3; a possible D gene is TRBD1 (6 bases). V lost 6 bases to trimming and J lost 1 base, with 14 bases between them. The CDR3 contains 15 residues. The CDR3 DNA follows: TGTGCCAGCAGCCTCGGGGACACCCGCACAGATACGCAGTATTTT. Translation gives CASSLGDTRTDTQYF.

This clonotype has at least ten counts. The chain is built from TRBV20-1 and TRBJ1-5; possibly TRBD1 for D (6 bases). V was shortened by 3 bases and J by 0 bases, with 9 bases between the two germline ends. This CDR3 contains 14 residues. Looked up from germline, CDR1 is DFQATT and CDR2 is SNEGSKA (reference sequence). Here the CDR3 reads CSASAGDSNQPQHF. CDR3 nucleotides: TGCAGTGCTAGCGCAGGGGATAGCAATCAGCCCCAGCATTTT.

This clonotype was observed at least ten times. The chain couples TRBV11-2 to TRBJ2-7; TRBD1 matches 8 bases. Germline V gives CDR1 SGHAT, CDR2 FQNNGV. Trimming at V came to 4 bases and at J to 6 bases, leaving 8 bases not matched to a gene. CDR3 length: 14 amino acids. This chain's CDR3 is CASSSPRGRGEQYF. The CDR3 region has the DNA TGTGCCAGCAGCTCCCCCAGGGGGCGCGGCGAGCAGTACTTC.

This clonotype was seen more than once but under ten times. The V and J genes are TRBV3-1 and TRBJ1-1, with D unclear. The CDR3 spans 13 residues. Germline CDR1 is LGHDT and CDR2 is YNNKEL (reference sequence). V lost 1 base and J 0 bases, leaving 3 bases between the germline ends. CDR3 nucleotides: TGTGCCAGCAGCCAAGGGATGAACACTGAAGCTTTCTTT. This encodes CASSQGMNTEAFF.

This clonotype showed up many times. V is TRBV12-3 or TRBV12-4 and J is TRBJ2-4, with D tentatively TRBD1 (6 bases). This CDR3 contains 12 residues. V shed 3 bases and J shed 7 bases, with 7 bases lying between them. The chain's CDR3 is CASSFGQNIQYF. DNA of the CDR3: TGTGCCAGCAGTTTCGGACAGAACATTCAGTACTTC.

This clonotype has more than one count but fewer than ten. The chain joins TRBV3-1 to TRBJ2-7; 7 bases are a match to TRBD2. Trimming removed 0 bases from V and 4 bases from J; junction bases left unmatched: 6. The CDR3 contains 15 residues. The V gene's germline CDR1 is LGHDT and CDR2 YNNKEL (reference sequence). For the CDR3, the DNA is TGTGCCAGCAGCCAAGACGGACTAGTCCGGTACGAGCAGTACTTC. It specifies CASSQDGLVRYEQYF.

The V call is TRBV20-1, the J call TRBJ2-5; D unclear. The germline CDR1 and CDR2 sequences are DFQATT and SNEGSKA (reference sequence). V lost 5 bases to trimming and J lost 2 bases, with 9 bases between them. The CDR3 sequence is 12 residues long. CDR3 protein: CSAVRAQETQYF. The CDR3 bases are TGCAGTGCTGTCCGGGCACAAGAGACCCAGTACTTC.

V and J are TRBV12-5 and TRBJ1-3; no clear D gene. V lost 1 base, J lost 3 bases, and 4 bases lay in between. There are 13 residues in the CDR3. The germline V gene has CDR1 LGHNT and CDR2 FRNRAP. CDR3 in DNA: TGTGCTAGTGGTTTGGGGGGTGGAAACACCATATATTTT. Translated, it gives CASGLGGGNTIYF.

The V gene is TRBV6-1, the J gene TRBJ1-2; 7 nucleotides match TRBD1. Germline CDR1 is MNHNS and CDR2 is SASEGT. V trimming: 8 bases; J trimming: 4 bases; junction bases outside the gene matches: 10. This CDR3 contains 14 residues. The CDR3 sequence: CASGREGASYGYTF. The CDR3 nucleotides read TGTGCCAGCGGCCGTGAGGGGGCGAGCTATGGCTACACCTTC.

This clonotype was recorded a few times. V usage is TRBV10-2 and J usage is TRBJ2-7, with TRBD1 matching 10 bases. The CDR3 has 14 amino acids. Losses at the gene ends were 7 bases for V and 6 bases for J; bases not matched to a gene: 9. From germline, CDR1 is WSHSY and CDR2 SAAADI. CDR3: CASTEGDRGREQYF. As DNA, the CDR3 is TGCGCCAGCACAGAAGGAGACAGGGGGCGCGAGCAGTACTTC.

The gene calls are TRBV5-1 and TRBJ2-1, with D tentatively TRBD2 (5 bases). Trimming stripped 3 bases from V and 9 bases from J, with 13 bases between. The CDR3 has 13 residues. Germline V gene data show CDR1 as SGHRS and CDR2 as YFSETQ. CDR3 sequence reads: CASSSILVGEQFF. In DNA form, the CDR3 reads TGCGCCAGCAGCTCCATACTAGTGGGTGAGCAGTTCTTC.

CDR3 sequence: CSARVLAGLYEQYF. For the CDR3, the DNA is TGCAGTGCTAGAGTCCTAGCGGGTCTCTACGAGCAGTACTTC. This chain links TRBV20-1 with TRBJ2-7; 8 bases line up with TRBD2. With 1 base clipped from V and 3 bases from J, the junction kept 5 bases outside the gene matches. This CDR3 has 14 residues. Germline CDR1 is DFQATT and CDR2 is SNEGSKA (reference sequence).

Many counts were recorded for this clonotype. This sequence joins TRBV12-3 or TRBV12-4 and TRBJ1-1; D gene ambiguous. The CDR3 consists of 14 residues. The V and J ends lost 3 bases and 6 bases respectively, with 14 bases between them. CDR3 protein: CASSLDYGSSEAFF. Here the CDR3 DNA reads TGTGCCAGCAGTTTGGACTACGGATCTTCTGAAGCTTTCTTT.

The rearrangement joins TRBV29-1 to TRBJ1-1; D is unclear. Trimming stripped 4 bases from V and 1 base from J, with 4 bases between. Germline V CDR1 and CDR2: SQVTM, ANQGSEA. The CDR3 contains 11 residues. Written as DNA, the CDR3 is TGCAGCGTTGTCAGGAACACTGAAGCTTTCTTT. Translated, it gives CSVVRNTEAFF.

J is TRBJ2-3 and V is TRBV11-2, with D perhaps matching TRBD2 (6 bases). V was clipped by 2 bases and J by 1 base, with 13 bases between them. This CDR3 is 16 amino acids long. Germline CDR1 SGHAT, CDR2 FQNNGV. The chain's CDR3 is CASSLSVGGRTDTQYF. CDR3 in DNA: TGTGCCAGCAGCTTAAGTGTGGGGGGACGCACAGATACGCAGTATTTT.

This clonotype was detected once. The chain combines TRBV12-3 or TRBV12-4 with TRBJ2-3; D tentatively fits TRBD1 or TRBD2 (5 bases each). V was trimmed by 3 bases and J by 0 bases, leaving 10 bases between them. The CDR3 consists of 15 residues. CDR3: CASSFGAASTDTQYF. The CDR3 DNA sequence: TGTGCCAGCAGTTTCGGGGCAGCTAGCACAGATACGCAGTATTTT.

There are many counts of this clonotype. The rearrangement uses TRBV11-2 and TRBJ1-2, with D possibly TRBD1 on 5 matching bases. V lost 2 bases, J lost 6 bases, and 10 bases lay in between. This CDR3 is built from 13 residues. Germline V lookup: CDR1 SGHAT, CDR2 FQNNGV. As DNA, the CDR3 is TGTGCCAGCAGCTTAAGCTGGGGGAATGGCTACACCTTC. Residues: CASSLSWGNGYTF. Full variable domain (remainder filled in from reference TRBV11-2 and TRBJ1-2): EAGVAQSPRYKIIEKRQSVAFWCNPISGHATLYWYQQILGQGPKLLIQFQNNGVVDDSQLPKDRFSAERLKGVDSTLKIQPAKLEDSAVYLCASSLSWGNGYTFGSGTRLTVV.

A few counts support this clonotype. V is TRBV20-1 and J is TRBJ2-1; D call uncertain. In germline, CDR1 is DFQATT, CDR2 SNEGSKA (reference sequence). With 0 bases removed from V and 0 bases from J, the gap between germline ends came to 9 bases. The CDR3 is made up of 15 amino acids. In DNA form, the CDR3 reads TGCAGTGCTAGAGATCGGCCCAGCTCCTACAATGAGCAGTTCTTC. Its protein is CSARDRPSSYNEQFF.

This clonotype came up many times. V is TRBV19 and J is TRBJ2-5, with D uncertain. CDR3 size: 13 residues. The germline gives CDR1 LNHDA, CDR2 SQIVND (reference sequence). The V end lost 4 bases, the J end lost 5 bases, and 11 bases lay between the germline ends. CDR3 nucleotides: TGTGCCAGTAGTACCACACCGAAGGAGACCCAGTACTTC. Its protein product is CASSTTPKETQYF.

The table lists this clonotype with a few counts. The chain's CDR3 is CSVEDAAGANNEQFF. CDR3 nucleotides: TGCAGCGTTGAAGATGCGGCGGGGGCGAACAATGAGCAGTTCTTC. The rearrangement uses TRBV29-1 and TRBJ2-1, with D maybe TRBD2 (7 bases). There are 15 residues in the CDR3. V lost 0 bases, J lost 5 bases, and 14 bases lay in between. Germline V gene lookup returns CDR1 SQVTM and CDR2 ANQGSEA.

Many counts were recorded for this clonotype. This sequence joins TRBV6-5 and TRBJ1-2; tentative D call: TRBD1 (5 bases). Trimming pared 9 bases from V and 8 bases from J, leaving 16 bases between. The length of the CDR3 is 12 residues. Germline CDR1 MNHEY, CDR2 SVGAGI. CDR3 sequence (DNA): TGTGCCAGTTCCTTGGGACGTCTCGGCTACACCTTC. Residues: CASSLGRLGYTF.

There are many counts of this clonotype. The chain combines TRBV10-3 with TRBJ2-1; no clear D. Per germline, CDR1 ENHRY and CDR2 SYGVKD. V shed 7 bases and J shed 5 bases, with 21 bases lying between them. The CDR3 covers 16 residues. CDR3 coding DNA: TGTGCCATCACCGATCCTGTAAGGAACGTCAACAATGAGCAGTTCTTC. Its translation is CAITDPVRNVNNEQFF.

This clonotype was seen repeatedly, ten times or more. The chain joins TRBV18 to TRBJ2-7; the D gene is possibly TRBD2 (6 bases). V was pared by 0 bases and J by 1 base, with 13 bases between. CDR3 length: 16 residues. Germline V gene data show CDR1 as KGHSH and CDR2 as LQKENI. CDR3 sequence: CASSPPWDFGSYEQYF. CDR3 coding DNA: TGTGCCAGCTCACCACCCTGGGACTTCGGGTCCTACGAGCAGTACTTC.

This clonotype showed up just a few times. The V and J genes are TRBV2 and TRBJ1-5; TRBD1 might be the D (6 bases). The germline CDR1 and CDR2 sequences are SNHLY and FYNNEI. Between the trimmed V and J ends, which lost 1 base and 0 bases, there was a span of 7 bases. This CDR3 comprises 15 residues. The CDR3 sequence: CASSEVRGSNQPQHF. For the CDR3, the DNA is TGTGCCAGCAGTGAAGTCAGGGGTAGCAATCAGCCCCAGCATTTT.

Ten or more counts support this clonotype. The rearrangement uses TRBV29-1 and TRBJ2-1; D unresolved. V was shortened by 1 base and J by 3 bases, with 7 bases between the two germline ends. Germline V CDR1 and CDR2: SQVTM, ANQGSEA. The CDR3 is made up of 13 amino acids. The CDR3 sequence: CSVEVPDYNEQFF. In DNA, the CDR3 is TGCAGCGTTGAAGTTCCAGACTACAATGAGCAGTTCTTC.

The chain uses TRBV7-9 and TRBJ1-1, with 7 bases lining up with TRBD1. The CDR3 runs to 15 residues. Germline CDR1 is SEHNR and CDR2 is FQNEAQ (reference sequence). With 1 base clipped from V and 3 bases from J, the junction kept 5 bases outside the gene matches. The CDR3 region is CASSLVRGQYTEAFF. The CDR3 DNA reads TGTGCCAGCAGCTTAGTTAGGGGACAGTACACTGAAGCTTTCTTT.

In this sample, this clonotype turned up many times. This rearrangement joins TRBV18 to TRBJ1-5; TRBD1 is a possible D gene (6 bases). Germline V gives CDR1 KGHSH, CDR2 LQKENI. The CDR3 covers 14 residues. Trimming shortened V by 1 base and J by 7 bases, and 11 bases separated the two germline ends. CDR3 loop: CASSPQGDVQPQHF. CDR3 nucleotides: TGTGCCAGCTCACCACAGGGGGATGTGCAGCCCCAGCATTTT. Combining the CDR3 with reference TRBV18 and TRBJ1-5 gives the whole variable domain NAGVMQNPRHLVRRRGQEARLRCSPMKGHSHVYWYRQLPEEGLKFMVYLQKENIIDESGMPKERFSAEFPKEGPSILRIQQVVRGDSAAYFCASSPQGDVQPQHFGDGTRLSIL.

This clonotype was seen repeatedly, ten times or more. The V call is TRBV29-1, the J call TRBJ2-2; a possible D gene is TRBD2 (7 bases). The CDR3 totals 13 residues. Between the trimmed V and J ends, which lost 6 bases and 4 bases, there was a span of 12 bases. The germline gives CDR1 SQVTM, CDR2 ANQGSEA. The CDR3 region is CSVLRGATGELFF. DNA for the CDR3: TGCAGCGTCCTCCGGGGGGCCACCGGGGAGCTGTTTTTT.

The V and J genes are TRBV20-1 and TRBJ2-7; TRBD1 agrees at 10 bases. The germline V gene encodes CDR1 DFQATT and CDR2 SNEGSKA (reference sequence). The CDR3 loop spans 12 amino acids. V was clipped by 8 bases and J by 2 bases; unmatched bases: 3. CDR3 amino acids: CSIGTGAYEQYF. The CDR3 region has the DNA TGCAGTATAGGGACAGGGGCCTACGAGCAGTACTTC.